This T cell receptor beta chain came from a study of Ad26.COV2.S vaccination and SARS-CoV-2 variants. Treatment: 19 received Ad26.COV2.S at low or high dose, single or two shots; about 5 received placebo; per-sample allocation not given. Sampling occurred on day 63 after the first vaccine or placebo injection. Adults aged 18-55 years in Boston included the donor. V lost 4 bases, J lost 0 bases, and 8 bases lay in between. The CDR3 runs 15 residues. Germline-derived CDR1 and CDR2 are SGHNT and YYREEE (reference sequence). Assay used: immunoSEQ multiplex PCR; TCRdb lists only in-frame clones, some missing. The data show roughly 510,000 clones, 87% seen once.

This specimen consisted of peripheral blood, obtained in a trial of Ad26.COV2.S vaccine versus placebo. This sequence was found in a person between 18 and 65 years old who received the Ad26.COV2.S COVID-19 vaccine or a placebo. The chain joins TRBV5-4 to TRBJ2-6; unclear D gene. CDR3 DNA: TGTGCCAGCAGCCATCCGGGCTCTGGGGCCAACGTCCTGACTTTC. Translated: CASSHPGSGANVLTF.